Below, one T cell receptor (beta chain) is given with its context. This sample stems from a study of blood T cell repertoires in COVID-19. Here immunoSEQ multiplex PCR was the method, and the copy in TCRdb shows in-frame clones only, minus some. The sample includes around 300,000 clones, 85% to 90% seen only once; the top ten take around 1.7%. The CDR3 loop spans 15 amino acids. Germline CDR1 and CDR2: KGHSH and LQKENI. V lost 3 bases and J lost 2; bases outside the gene matches: 4. The sequenced material came from PBMCs or T cells enriched from blood (not recorded which). This sequence joins TRBV18 and TRBJ2-3; 8 bases are a match to TRBD2. The receptor's source is a woman between 18 and 30 years old with acute COVID-19. CDR3 nucleotide sequence: TGTGCCAGCTCACCCCGGACTAGCCTCACAGATACGCAGTATTTT. Amino acid sequence: CASSPRTSLTDTQYF. Variable domain in full (rest from reference TRBV18 and TRBJ2-3): NAGVMQNPRHLVRRRGQEARLRCSPMKGHSHVYWYRQLPEEGLKFMVYLQKENIIDESGMPKERFSAEFPKEGPSILRIQQVVRGDSAAYFCASSPRTSLTDTQYFGPGTRLTVL.